The subject of this entry is one TCR beta chain. Its antigen target is currently unknown. The junction differs from germline at one of its ends, possibly a read error. TCRbeta CDR3 regions were amplified from genomic DNA by means of the immunoSEQ Assay, a bias-controlled multiplex PCR. Per the source publication's procedure: Within the assay, amplification of reference gene primers was used to estimate how many nucleated cells each sample contained. Sequence reads were collapsed and filtered to measure the absolute abundance of every unique TCRbeta CDR3 rearrangement. For each sample, productive Simpson clonality was calculated as the square root of Simpson's diversity index over productive rearrangements. TCRdb carries this immuneACCESS record with in-frame sequences only. Its versions omit some clonotypes, under half of them owing to an unresolved V gene in the studies checked, with the rest unexplained. V, J and clone size reflect that table, while D and trimming were determined from the DNA. This sample is represented by about 480,000 clones; 70% to 90% of them were singletons. The ten largest clones add up to 1.5% to 2% of the sample.

Participants in the prospective study were enrolled through a virtual design, were aged about 18 to 100 years, and lived in approximately 25 United States geographic areas. In the prospective study, participants were assigned to cohorts based on the clinical history participants reported in a screening survey and a study questionnaire. For ImmuneRACE Cohort 3, a participant was defined as recovered based on two consecutive negative NP/OP PCR tests, clearance by a healthcare professional, or resolution of symptoms. Each participant in the prospective study had whole blood, serum and a nasopharyngeal or oropharyngeal swab collected by mobile phlebotomists. Additional blood draws and questionnaires over an approximately two-month period could optionally be provided by prospective study participants. Blood samples from the prospective study were shipped frozen or at room temperature prior to DNA extraction.

Based on the germline V gene, the CDR1 and CDR2 sequences are KGHDR and SFDVKD. The CDR3 measures 18 amino acids from cysteine to phenylalanine. CDR3 DNA is the only sequence kept; it has 54 bases, read in frame from the first base. These data originate in a study of blood T cell repertoires in COVID-19 (TCRdb year 2020). As for the study more broadly: The collaborator samples originated in the United States, Italy and Spain and spanned the acute and convalescent phases of COVID-19. The prospective study material was composed of cDNA or gDNA derived from T cells, B-cell-depleted T cells, or PBMCs. Deeply sampled blood TCRbeta repertoires from subjects exposed to, actively infected with, or recovered from COVID-19 were included in the dataset. The repertoires were released in a freely available public database meant as a resource for research on the immune response to SARS-CoV-2. The samples were drawn from the first 160 participants of the ongoing ImmuneRACE study and from under 1,500 subjects provided by 6 global collaborators. A de-identified subject ID, COVID-19 status, age in years and sex were almost always included in the sample metadata. Where available, HLA class I and class II types were obtained from metadata supplied by the sample provider rather than from assay-based typing. Beyond this particular receptor, the publication reports: How much clinical and demographic metadata was included differed by source and by participant, and the metadata was provided uncurated.

This TCR was sampled from a woman in her 40s who had recovered from COVID-19. Sample: PBMCs or T cells enriched from blood (not recorded which). The sequence joins TRBV24-1 to TRBJ1-4; the D gene cannot be resolved reliably. This receptor carries the CDR3 CATSDFVVEPLGHDKLFF. The DNA sequence is TGTGCCACCAGTGATTTTGTGGTCGAGCCGCTAGGCCATGACAAACTGTTTTTT.